The 2 T cell receptor beta chains given below trace back to one sample, sequenced in a study of shared clonotypes between healthy human individuals. The protocol was immunoSEQ multiplex PCR, while the TCRdb copy is restricted to in-frame clones and leaves out a portion. Found here are about 2.3 million clones, 85% to 95% of them singletons; the top ten hold 0.37%. Material for sequencing was naive CD4+ T cells from PBMCs. Subset described: CD45RA+ positively selected. The origin of the receptors is a man younger than 35 in good health. Some clones in this sample may be carry-over from other donors' samples.

The V call is TRBV20-1, the J call TRBJ1-1; possibly TRBD1 for D (5 bases). CDR1 DFQATT and CDR2 SNEGSKA come from the germline V gene (reference sequence). The CDR3 is 11 residues long. Deletions cut 5 bases from V and 4 bases from J, with 8 bases between. CDR3 protein: CSAWGGTEAFF. DNA for the CDR3: TGCAGTGCTTGGGGGGGCACTGAAGCTTTCTTT.

A single count supports this clone. The chain employs TRBV20-1 and TRBJ2-7; D may be TRBD1 (5 bases). This CDR3 spans 10 amino acids. From germline, CDR1 is DFQATT and CDR2 SNEGSKA (reference sequence). V lost 5 bases, J lost 7 bases, and 9 bases lay in between. In DNA, the CDR3 is TGCAGTGCTGTGCGACAGGAGCAGTACTTC. It is translated as CSAVRQEQYF.